These 4 T cell receptor beta chains were sequenced from one sample in a study of T cell responses to AZD1222 COVID-19 vaccine. The protocol was immunoSEQ multiplex PCR, while the TCRdb copy is restricted to in-frame clones and leaves out a portion. Of about 150,000 clones listed, roughly nine tenths are singletons. This specimen was peripheral blood, taken on day 0 of AZD1222 vaccination. These receptors came from an adult in good health.

The rearrangement joins TRBV7-2 to TRBJ1-2, with a possible D match to TRBD1 (6 bases). CDR3 length equals 15 residues. The germline V and J ends were trimmed by 5 bases and 6 bases, with 19 bases remaining between them. CDR1 is SGHTA, CDR2 FQGNSA, per germline. The CDR3 DNA sequence: TGTGCCAGCAGCCGGAACCTCCAGGGGAGCCATGGCTACACCTTC. Encoded protein: CASSRNLQGSHGYTF.

The V call is TRBV5-1, the J call TRBJ2-7; D is perhaps TRBD1 (6 bases). CDR1 SGHRS and CDR2 YFSETQ come from the germline V gene. The CDR3 has 13 amino acids. Trimming took off 5 bases at V and 5 bases at J, with 14 bases between the two ends. The CDR3 reads CASSPRQGNEQYF. Written as DNA, the CDR3 is TGCGCCAGCAGTCCCCGCCAGGGGAACGAGCAGTACTTC. Filled out from reference TRBV5-1 and TRBJ2-7, the complete variable domain reads KAGVTQTPRYLIKTRGQQVTLSCSPISGHRSVSWYQQTPGQGLQFLFEYFSETQRNKGNFPGRFSGRQFSNSRSEMNVSTLELGDSALYLCASSPRQGNEQYFGPGTRLTVT.

The rearrangement links TRBV15 to TRBJ2-2; 8 bases are shared with TRBD1. The length of the CDR3 is 15 residues. V shed 5 bases and J 0 bases; nucleotides not matched to a gene: 2. CDR1 and CDR2 from the germline V gene are LNHNV and YYDKDF (reference sequence). This CDR3 is CATSAGGSNTGELFF. DNA for the CDR3: TGTGCCACCAGCGCAGGGGGCTCGAACACCGGGGAGCTGTTTTTT.

The gene calls are TRBV7-3 and TRBJ2-1; 10 nucleotides match TRBD1. The CDR3 consists of 17 residues. In germline, CDR1 is SGHTA, CDR2 FQGTGA. The trim removed 4 bases at V and 0 bases at J, leaving 6 bases unmatched. The CDR3 nucleotides are TGTGCCAGCAGCTCGAAAGGACAGGGGGGCTCCTACAATGAGCAGTTCTTC. This gives the protein CASSSKGQGGSYNEQFF.